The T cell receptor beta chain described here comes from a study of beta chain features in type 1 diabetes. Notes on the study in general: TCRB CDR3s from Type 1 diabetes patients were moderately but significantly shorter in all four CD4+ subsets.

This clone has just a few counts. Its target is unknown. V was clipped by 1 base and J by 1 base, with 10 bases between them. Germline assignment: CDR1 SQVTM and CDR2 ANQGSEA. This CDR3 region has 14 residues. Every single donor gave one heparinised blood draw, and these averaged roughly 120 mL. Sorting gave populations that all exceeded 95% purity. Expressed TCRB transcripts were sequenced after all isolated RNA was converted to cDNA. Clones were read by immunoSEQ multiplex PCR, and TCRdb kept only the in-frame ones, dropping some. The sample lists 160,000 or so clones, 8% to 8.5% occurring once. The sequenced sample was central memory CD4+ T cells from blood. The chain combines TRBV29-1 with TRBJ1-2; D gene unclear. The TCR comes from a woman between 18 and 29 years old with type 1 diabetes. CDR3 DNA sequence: TGCAGCGTTGAAGCATCCGGGAATAACTATGGCTACACCTTC. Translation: CSVEASGNNYGYTF.